Listed below are T cell receptor beta chains from one sample, sequenced in a study of shared clonotypes between healthy human individuals. Data came from immunoSEQ multiplex PCR; TCRdb stores just in-frame clones and leaves some out. Of approximately 2.1 million clones listed, 80% to 95% were seen once; the top ten hold under 0.45%. Sequenced sample: naive CD4+ T cells from PBMCs. These receptors were taken from a man aged 18-30 years in good health. Some clones in this sample may be carry-over from other donors' samples. Both conserved end residues are part of each CDR3. D genes are given only for firm matches. The size field is filled for only some rows; it gives once, few, many or a size class.

DNA,CDR3,size,D,J,V
TGTGCCAGCAGTTCACAGGGGCGCGTGTACGAGCAGTACTTC,CASSSQGRVYEQYF,once,TRBD1,TRBJ2-7,TRBV6-6
TGTGCCAGCAGCCCCACAGACAGTGCCTACAATGAGCAGTTCTTC,CASSPTDSAYNEQFF,-,-,TRBJ2-1,TRBV4-2
TGTGCCAGCAGCTCCACTAGCGGGAGTTCCTACGAGCAGTACTTC,CASSSTSGSSYEQYF,-,TRBD2,TRBJ2-7,TRBV5-4
TGTGCCAGCAGCGGGGGACAGTACTACACTGAAGCTTTCTTT,CASSGGQYYTEAFF,-,TRBD1,TRBJ1-1,TRBV7-2
TGCGCCAGCAGCTTGGGTCCAGGGGACTACGAGCAGTACTTC,CASSLGPGDYEQYF,-,-,TRBJ2-7,TRBV5-1
TGTGCCAGCTCCCCCTCGGCAGATACGCAGTATTTT,CASSPSADTQYF,-,-,TRBJ2-3,TRBV18
TGTGCCAGCAGCTCCCGGACGGGGATGAACACTGAAGCTTTCTTT,CASSSRTGMNTEAFF,-,-,TRBJ1-1,TRBV7-8
TGTGCCAGCAGCGTAGAATGGGGGCGCGGTGAAGCTTTCTTT,CASSVEWGRGEAFF,-,-,TRBJ1-1,TRBV9
TGTGCCAGCTCCCCAAAGGACAGGGGGCCTGAAAAACTGTTTTTT,CASSPKDRGPEKLFF,-,TRBD1,TRBJ1-4,TRBV18
TGTGCCAGCAGCTTCAGGGCCGCTCAGCCCCAGCATTTT,CASSFRAAQPQHF,-,-,TRBJ1-5,TRBV7-2
TGTGCCAGTAGTCCCCCCCCAGGTTCCTACAATGAGCAGTTCTTC,CASSPPPGSYNEQFF,-,-,TRBJ2-1,TRBV19
TGTGCCAGCCGGGCCTCAGGAGAGACCCAGTACTTC,CASRASGETQYF,-,-,TRBJ2-5,TRBV6-6
TGCGCCAGCACCCCGGGGGGGACAGGGGAGGAGACCCAGTACTTC,CASTPGGTGEETQYF,once,TRBD1,TRBJ2-5,TRBV5-1
TGTGCCAGTAGTATTGCGGCGGGACGGGAGACCCAGTACTTC,CASSIAAGRETQYF,-,-,TRBJ2-5,TRBV19
TGTGCCAGCAGCAAAGACTTATCACCGGGACAGGGGGAACGCTCCTACGAGCAGTACTTC,CASSKDLSPGQGERSYEQYF,-,-,TRBJ2-7,TRBV21-1
TGTGCCAGCAGCTTTAAAGGACCCCCCCATGAGCAGTTCTTC,CASSFKGPPHEQFF,once,-,TRBJ2-1,TRBV7-8
TGTGCCAGCTCGTCGACGGTTACCTACGAGCAGTACTTC,CASSSTVTYEQYF,-,-,TRBJ2-7,TRBV18
TGCGCCAGCAGCCCCCTCGCTAGCGGGACCTACAATGAGCAGTTCTTC,CASSPLASGTYNEQFF,-,TRBD2,TRBJ2-1,TRBV5-1
TGTGCCTGGACAGGGGGAAGCACTGAAGCTTTCTTT,CAWTGGSTEAFF,-,TRBD1,TRBJ1-1,TRBV19
TGTGCCAGCAGCCCGGGATATTCGGGGGACACTGAAGCTTTCTTT,CASSPGYSGDTEAFF,-,-,TRBJ1-1,TRBV6-5
TGTGCCAGCAGCTGGGCCGGGACAGGGGGCGATTCACCCCTCCACTTT,CASSWAGTGGDSPLHF,-,TRBD1,TRBJ1-6,TRBV7-2
TGTGCCAGCAGTTTCTGGGCGTACAACCACATCTCCTACAATGAGCAGTTCTTC,CASSFWAYNHISYNEQFF,-,-,TRBJ2-1,TRBV28
TGTGCCAGCAGTGAGAACGATCGTAGCACAGATACGCAGTATTTT,CASSENDRSTDTQYF,-,-,TRBJ2-3,TRBV6-1
TGCGCCAGCAGCTTGTACGCGGCCAGGAGCTCCTACGAGCAGTACTTC,CASSLYAARSSYEQYF,-,-,TRBJ2-7,TRBV5-1
TGTGCCACCAGTGGGGGGCCCAACACCGGGGAGCTGTTTTTT,CATSGGPNTGELFF,-,-,TRBJ2-2,TRBV15
TGTGCCAGCGATGAGGGACCGAACACCGGGGAGCTGTTTTTT,CASDEGPNTGELFF,-,-,TRBJ2-2,TRBV2
TGTGCCAGCCTCCCCCGCAGTCCCCTGAACACTGAAGCTTTCTTT,CASLPRSPLNTEAFF,-,-,TRBJ1-1,TRBV27
TGTGCCAGCTCACCAGGCAGGGTTTGGACTGAAGCTTTCTTT,CASSPGRVWTEAFF,-,-,TRBJ1-1,TRBV18
TGTGCCAGCAGCCAAGAGGGAGCGGGAGTGGATGAGCAGTTCTTC,CASSQEGAGVDEQFF,-,TRBD2,TRBJ2-1,TRBV14
TGTGCCAGCAGCCTGAAATGGGTTTCGGACACTGAAGCTTTCTTT,CASSLKWVSDTEAFF,-,-,TRBJ1-1,TRBV4-2
TGTGCCAGCAGCTTAGGTGCAGTTGGGGGGACTGAAGCTTTCTTT,CASSLGAVGGTEAFF,-,-,TRBJ1-1,TRBV7-9
TGTGCCAGCAGCGTAGGAGGGGACAGGGGATTTGAGCAGTTCTTC,CASSVGGDRGFEQFF,-,TRBD1,TRBJ2-1,TRBV9
TGTGCCAGCAGTGAAAGGCCGACAACCCTCACCGCAACTAATGAAAAACTGTTTTTT,CASSERPTTLTATNEKLFF,-,-,TRBJ1-4,TRBV2
TGTGCCAGCAGTCTCCCTGGGGTGGGACCCGTCCTATCCTACGAGCAGTACTTC,CASSLPGVGPVLSYEQYF,-,-,TRBJ2-7,TRBV28
TGTGCCAGCAGCCACGGGATCTCTAACTATGGCTACACCTTC,CASSHGISNYGYTF,-,-,TRBJ1-2,TRBV7-9
TGTGCCAGCAGTGTAGCGGTGGATAGCAATCAGCCCCAGCATTTT,CASSVAVDSNQPQHF,-,-,TRBJ1-5,TRBV6-1
TGTGCCACCAAAACGGGGGGACTAGAGACAGATACGCAGTATTTT,CATKTGGLETDTQYF,-,TRBD2,TRBJ2-3,TRBV19
TGTGCCTGGACCCGAACCGGGACACAGAACACTGAAGCTTTCTTT,CAWTRTGTQNTEAFF,-,-,TRBJ1-1,TRBV30
TGTGCCTGGAGTGTAGTAACAGCTGGGGAGCTGTTTTTT,CAWSVVTAGELFF,once,-,TRBJ2-2,TRBV30
TGTGCCAGCGGGCCCATGGGCAATCAGCCCCAGCATTTT,CASGPMGNQPQHF,-,-,TRBJ1-5,TRBV6-6
TGCAGCGTTGGGAACAATGAGCAGTTCTTC,CSVGNNEQFF,-,-,TRBJ2-1,TRBV29-1
TGTGCCAGCACCCGAACAGGGGGCTGGGAAAAACTGTTTTTT,CASTRTGGWEKLFF,-,TRBD1,TRBJ1-4,TRBV28
TGCGCCAGCAGCTTAGGAGCGGTACCTTACAATGAGCAGTTCTTC,CASSLGAVPYNEQFF,-,-,TRBJ2-1,TRBV5-1
TGTGCCAGCAGCTCCAGACAGGTCGGGGATACGCAGTATTTT,CASSSRQVGDTQYF,-,-,TRBJ2-3,TRBV7-8
TGTGCCAGCAGTATACGGGACACCTCCTACGAGCAGTACTTC,CASSIRDTSYEQYF,-,-,TRBJ2-7,TRBV6-5
TGTGCCAGCTCAGGGGGGAAGAACACTGAAGCTTTCTTT,CASSGGKNTEAFF,-,TRBD1,TRBJ1-1,TRBV6-5
TGTGCCAGCAGCCCCCAGGGGATACAAGAGACCCAGTACTTC,CASSPQGIQETQYF,-,-,TRBJ2-5,TRBV11-1
TGTGCCAGTAGTGCTTGGGGACTAGCGGAGAACACCGGGGAGCTGTTTTTT,CASSAWGLAENTGELFF,-,TRBD2,TRBJ2-2,TRBV19
TGTGCCAGCAGTTCACGGGATATAGGGACAGATACGCAGTATTTT,CASSSRDIGTDTQYF,once,-,TRBJ2-3,TRBV6-6
TGTGCCAGCAGTCCAGTCGACGCTAGCACAGATACGCAGTATTTT,CASSPVDASTDTQYF,-,-,TRBJ2-3,TRBV7-6
TGTGCCAGCAGTGAAGCGCTCCAGGGGTTTCAGCCCCAGCATTTT,CASSEALQGFQPQHF,-,-,TRBJ1-5,TRBV6-1
TGTGCCAGCAGCCCTACAGGGTCCTACGAGCAGTACTTC,CASSPTGSYEQYF,-,-,TRBJ2-7,TRBV7-8
TGCGCCAGCAGCTTGGTGACGTTACAAGAGACCCAGTACTTC,CASSLVTLQETQYF,-,-,TRBJ2-5,TRBV5-1
TGCGCCAGCAGCTTGGCCGGGACCCAAATCACCGGGGAGCTGTTTTTT,CASSLAGTQITGELFF,-,-,TRBJ2-2,TRBV5-1
TGCAGCGTTGAGTGGGCGGGCCTAGCGGGGGTCTACAATGAGCAGTTCTTC,CSVEWAGLAGVYNEQFF,-,TRBD2,TRBJ2-1,TRBV29-1